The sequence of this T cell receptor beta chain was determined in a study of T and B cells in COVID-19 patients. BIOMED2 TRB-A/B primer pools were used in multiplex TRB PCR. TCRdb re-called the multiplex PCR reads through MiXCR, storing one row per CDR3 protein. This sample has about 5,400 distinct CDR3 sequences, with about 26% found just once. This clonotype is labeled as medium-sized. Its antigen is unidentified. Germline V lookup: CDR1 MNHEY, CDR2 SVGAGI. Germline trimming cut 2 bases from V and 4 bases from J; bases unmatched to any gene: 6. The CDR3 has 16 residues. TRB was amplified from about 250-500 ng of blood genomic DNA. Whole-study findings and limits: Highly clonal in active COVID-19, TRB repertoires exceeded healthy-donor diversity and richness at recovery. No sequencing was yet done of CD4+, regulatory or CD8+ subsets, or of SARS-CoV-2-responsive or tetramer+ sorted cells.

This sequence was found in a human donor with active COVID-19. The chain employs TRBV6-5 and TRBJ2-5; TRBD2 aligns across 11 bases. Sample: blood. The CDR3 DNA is TGTGCCAGCAGTTACCTTAGCGGGAGGGGGGCAGAGACCCAGTACTTC. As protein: CASSYLSGRGAETQYF.